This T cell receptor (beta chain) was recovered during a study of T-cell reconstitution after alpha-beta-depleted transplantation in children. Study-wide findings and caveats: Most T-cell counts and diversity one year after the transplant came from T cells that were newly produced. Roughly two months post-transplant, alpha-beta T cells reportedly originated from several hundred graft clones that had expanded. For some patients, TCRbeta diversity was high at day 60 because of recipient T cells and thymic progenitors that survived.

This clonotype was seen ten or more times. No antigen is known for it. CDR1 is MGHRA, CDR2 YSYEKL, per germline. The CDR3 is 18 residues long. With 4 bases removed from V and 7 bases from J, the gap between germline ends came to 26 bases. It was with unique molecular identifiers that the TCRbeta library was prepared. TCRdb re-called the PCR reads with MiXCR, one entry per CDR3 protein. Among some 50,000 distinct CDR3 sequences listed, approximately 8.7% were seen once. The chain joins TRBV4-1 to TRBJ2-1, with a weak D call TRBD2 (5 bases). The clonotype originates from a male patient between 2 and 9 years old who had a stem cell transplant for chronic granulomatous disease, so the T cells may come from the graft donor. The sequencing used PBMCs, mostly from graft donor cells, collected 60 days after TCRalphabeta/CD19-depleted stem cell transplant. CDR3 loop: CASSLAPGGSRSGNEQFF. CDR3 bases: TGCGCCAGCAGCCTAGCTCCAGGTGGGAGCCGTAGTGGGAATGAGCAGTTCTTC.